Listed below are T cell receptor beta chains from one sample, sequenced in a study of long-term antiretroviral therapy in people with HIV. Repertoires were generated with immunoSEQ multiplex PCR, while TCRdb's copy carries only in-frame clones and drops some. The sample has 20,000 to 25,000 clones; around nine tenths are singletons. The specimen comprised unsorted PBMCs, sampled 0.6 years after starting antiretroviral therapy. Every receptor here comes from a man aged 60 to 75 with HIV. Each CDR3 is given with its conserved first and last residue. D genes are given only for firm matches. Clone size appears in some rows only: once, few, many, or a class for an expanded clone.

D gene	J gene	clone size	V gene	CDR3 protein	CDR3 DNA
TRBD2	TRBJ2-1	once	TRBV7-6	CASSLGPSGGAGEQFF	TGTGCCAGCAGCTTAGGGCCTAGCGGGGGGGCAGGAGAGCAGTTCTTC
-	TRBJ2-2	once	TRBV30	CAWTGDFVGELFF	TGTGCCTGGACCGGGGACTTCGTGGGGGAGCTGTTTTTT
TRBD2	TRBJ2-2	-	TRBV5-1	CASSLGNVGRRTGELFF	TGCGCCAGCAGCCTGGGGAACGTCGGGAGGCGCACCGGGGAGCTGTTTTTT
TRBD2	TRBJ2-1	-	TRBV19	CASSKLAGPYNEQFF	TGTGCCAGTAGTAAACTAGCGGGACCTTACAATGAGCAGTTCTTC
-	TRBJ2-7	-	TRBV18	CASSPLSGEQYF	TGTGCCAGCTCACCACTTTCGGGGGAGCAGTACTTC
-	TRBJ1-1	-	TRBV5-1	CASSLAQNTEAFF	TGCGCCAGCAGCTTGGCCCAGAACACTGAAGCTTTCTTT
-	TRBJ2-1	-	TRBV19	CATRDNSYNEQFF	TGTGCCACCCGGGATAACTCCTACAATGAGCAGTTCTTC
-	TRBJ2-5	once	TRBV5-1	CASTLGGTTETQYF	TGCGCCAGCACGTTAGGGGGGACCACAGAGACCCAGTACTTC
-	TRBJ2-2	-	TRBV10-2	CASSESPRVGGELFF	TGCGCCAGCAGTGAATCCCCTCGGGTGGGCGGGGAGCTGTTTTTT
-	TRBJ2-3	few	TRBV5-5	CASSLGPPEVRLTDTQYF	TGTGCCAGCAGCTTGGGCCCTCCAGAAGTGCGGCTCACAGATACGCAGTATTTT
-	TRBJ2-7	few	TRBV7-9	CASSGGTPLEQYF	TGTGCCAGCAGCGGCGGGACGCCACTCGAGCAGTACTTC
-	TRBJ1-2	-	TRBV9	CASSVVDTLGAGYTF	TGTGCCAGCAGCGTAGTGGACACCCTGGGAGCTGGCTACACCTTC
-	TRBJ2-7	-	TRBV15	CATSRGINYEQYF	TGTGCCACCAGCAGAGGGATAAACTACGAGCAGTACTTC
-	TRBJ2-3	-	TRBV7-9	CASSLFSGTDTQYF	TGTGCCAGCAGCTTATTTAGCGGCACAGATACGCAGTATTTT
-	TRBJ1-1	-	TRBV28	CASSLRPRGGTEAFF	TGTGCCAGCAGTTTACGGCCCAGGGGCGGAACTGAAGCTTTCTTT
TRBD2	TRBJ2-5	-	TRBV5-1	CASSSDGSGRFIAYETQYF	TGCGCCAGCAGCTCCGACGGGAGCGGGAGATTTATAGCGTATGAGACCCAGTACTTC
TRBD2	TRBJ2-3	-	TRBV7-3	CASTRGGPSDTQYF	TGTGCCAGCACCCGCGGGGGGCCATCAGATACGCAGTATTTT
TRBD1	TRBJ2-2	-	TRBV7-3	CASSSQGAATGELFF	TGTGCCAGCAGCTCTCAGGGGGCCGCCACCGGGGAGCTGTTTTTT
-	TRBJ1-2	-	TRBV7-9	CASSFRAGSNYGYTF	TGTGCCAGCAGTTTTAGGGCAGGGTCTAACTATGGCTACACCTTC
-	TRBJ2-7	-	TRBV2	CASSEAYEQYF	TGTGCCAGCAGTGAGGCCTACGAGCAGTACTTC
-	TRBJ2-2	-	TRBV6-6	CASSYTRGFGELFF	TGTGCCAGCAGTTATACCCGAGGTTTCGGGGAGCTGTTTTTT
-	TRBJ1-2	few	TRBV18	CASSPVPGGSYGYTF	TGTGCCAGCTCACCCGTTCCAGGCGGGAGCTATGGCTACACCTTC
-	TRBJ2-1	few	TRBV7-6	CASSPWGQGLLANEQFF	TGTGCCAGCAGCCCCTGGGGGCAGGGCTTGTTGGCTAATGAGCAGTTCTTC
-	TRBJ2-3	-	TRBV10-3	CAISERQGTDTQYF	TGTGCCATCAGTGAAAGACAGGGCACAGATACGCAGTATTTT
TRBD1	TRBJ1-1	-	TRBV19	CASTREFLTGDIYDTEAFF	TGTGCCAGTACTCGAGAATTTTTGACAGGGGACATCTACGACACTGAAGCTTTCTTT
TRBD2	TRBJ2-5	-	TRBV29-1	CSASGTSGSETQYF	TGCAGCGCTTCCGGGACTAGCGGGAGTGAGACCCAGTACTTC
-	TRBJ1-4	-	TRBV23-1	CASSQNSRGKPNEKLFF	TGCGCCAGCAGTCAGAATTCCAGGGGTAAGCCTAATGAAAAACTGTTTTTT
TRBD2	TRBJ2-7	-	TRBV4-1	CASSQEQTSGVYEQYF	TGCGCCAGCAGCCAAGAACAGACTAGCGGGGTATACGAGCAGTACTTC
-	TRBJ1-6	-	TRBV30	CAWSVQADSPLHF	TGTGCCTGGAGTGTACAGGCGGATTCACCCCTCCACTTT
-	TRBJ2-6	-	TRBV4-3	CASNTRGGGRSGANVLTF	TGCGCCAGCAACACGCGGGGTGGGGGTCGGTCTGGGGCCAACGTCCTGACTTTC
TRBD1	TRBJ2-7	few	TRBV7-9	CASSSGQGLPYEQYF	TGTGCCAGCAGCTCGGGACAGGGCCTACCCTACGAGCAGTACTTC
-	TRBJ1-2	-	TRBV7-2	CASSLETLNNYGYTF	TGTGCCAGCAGCTTAGAGACGCTGAACAACTATGGCTACACCTTC